The clone carrying this TCR beta chain was detected only a few times. This record belongs to a study of blood T cell repertoires in COVID-19. Study-level information: Samples taken during acute and convalescent COVID-19 were collected in the United States, Italy and Spain.

Original analysis: For nucleated cells, counts were estimated from reference gene primer amplification. Method: immunoSEQ multiplex PCR; TCRdb's copy keeps in-frame clones and lacks some. V and J calls and clone size follow that table, whereas D and trimming were derived from the DNA. The sample has about 140,000 clones, around 87% seen once. The cohort comprised adults aged about 18 to 90 years residing in approximately 25 US areas. Which cohort a participant joined came from the clinical history participants gave. The CDR3 contains 13 residues. The germline V and J ends were trimmed by 5 bases and 8 bases, with 15 bases remaining between them. CDR1 SEHNR and CDR2 FQNEAQ come from the germline V gene (reference sequence).

Sequencing was carried out using PBMCs or T cells enriched from blood (not recorded which). The TCR sequence derives from a man between 60 and 75 years old who had recovered from COVID-19. V gene TRBV7-9 combines with J gene TRBJ1-2; D may be TRBD1 (5 bases). CDR3 sequence reads: CASSLSGMGGYTF. The CDR3 region has the DNA TGTGCCAGCAGCCTCTCAGGGATGGGGGGCTACACCTTC. The variable domain in full, completed from reference TRBV7-9 and TRBJ1-2, reads DTGVSQNPRHKITKRGQNVTFRCDPISEHNRLYWYRQTLGQGPEFLTYFQNEAQLEKSRLLSDRFSAERPKGSFSTLEIQRTEQGDSAMYLCASSLSGMGGYTFGSGTRLTVV.